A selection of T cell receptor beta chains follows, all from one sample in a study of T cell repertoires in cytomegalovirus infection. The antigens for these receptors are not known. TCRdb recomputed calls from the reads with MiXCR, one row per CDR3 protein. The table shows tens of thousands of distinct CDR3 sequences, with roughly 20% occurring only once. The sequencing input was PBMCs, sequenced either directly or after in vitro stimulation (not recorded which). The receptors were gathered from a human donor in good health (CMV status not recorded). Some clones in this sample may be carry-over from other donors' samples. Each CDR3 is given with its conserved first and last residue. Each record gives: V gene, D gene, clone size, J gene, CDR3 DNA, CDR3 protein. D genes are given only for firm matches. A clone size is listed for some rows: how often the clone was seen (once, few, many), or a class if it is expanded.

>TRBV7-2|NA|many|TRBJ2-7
TGTGCCAGCAGTCCAGCGGTAACCTACGAGCAGTACTTC
CASSPAVTYEQYF
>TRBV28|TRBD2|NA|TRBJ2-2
TGTGCCAGCAGTTTTACTGGACTAGCGGGAGTTGACGGGGAGCTGTTTTTT
CASSFTGLAGVDGELFF
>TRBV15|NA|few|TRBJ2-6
TGTGCCACCAGATCTTCTGGGGCCAACGTCCTGACTTTC
CATRSSGANVLTF
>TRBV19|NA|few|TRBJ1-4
TGTGCCAGTAGGACGGCTTCAACTAATGAAAAACTGTTTTTT
CASRTASTNEKLFF
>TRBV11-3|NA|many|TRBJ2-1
TGTGCCAGCAGCTTCCGGTACAATGAGCAGTTCTTC
CASSFRYNEQFF
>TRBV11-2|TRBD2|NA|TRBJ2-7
TGTGCCAGCAGCTTAGGGGGACTATTCTACGAGCAGTACTTC
CASSLGGLFYEQYF
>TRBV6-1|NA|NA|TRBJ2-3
TGTGCCAGCAGTGAAAGCGGGAGCACAGATACGCAGTATTTT
CASSESGSTDTQYF
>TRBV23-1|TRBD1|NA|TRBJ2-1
TGCGCCAGCAGTCATCCGGGACAGGGTTATTCTTCTTACAATGAGCAGTTCTTC
CASSHPGQGYSSYNEQFF
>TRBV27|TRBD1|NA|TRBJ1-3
TGTGCACGGACAGGACAGGACTCTGGAAACACCATATATTTT
CARTGQDSGNTIYF
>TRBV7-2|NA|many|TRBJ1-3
TGTGCCAGCAGCTTAGCGCTCACGGCCTTCTCTGGAAACACCATATATTTT
CASSLALTAFSGNTIYF
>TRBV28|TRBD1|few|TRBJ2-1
TGTGCCAGCAGACCGGGACAGGACCTTTACAATGAGCAGTTCTTC
CASRPGQDLYNEQFF
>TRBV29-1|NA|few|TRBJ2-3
TGCAGCGTTGAAGGAGGGGTCGCAGATACGCAGTATTTT
CSVEGGVADTQYF
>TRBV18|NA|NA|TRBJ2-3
TGTGCCAGCTCCCAAAACGGACAGAGCACAGATACGCAGTATTTT
CASSQNGQSTDTQYF
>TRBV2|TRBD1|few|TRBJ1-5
TGTGCCAGCAGTGTGAGGACAGGGGGAAGCAATCAGCCCCAGCATTTT
CASSVRTGGSNQPQHF